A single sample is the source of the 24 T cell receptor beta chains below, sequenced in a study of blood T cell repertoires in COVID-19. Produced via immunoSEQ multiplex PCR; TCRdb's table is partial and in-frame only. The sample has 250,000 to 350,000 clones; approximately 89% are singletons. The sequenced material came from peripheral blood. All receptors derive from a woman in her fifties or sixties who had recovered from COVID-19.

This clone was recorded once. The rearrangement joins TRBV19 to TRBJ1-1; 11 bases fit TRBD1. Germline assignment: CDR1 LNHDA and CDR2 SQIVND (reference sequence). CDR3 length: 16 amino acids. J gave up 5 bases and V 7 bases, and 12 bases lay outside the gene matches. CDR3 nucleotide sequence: TGTGCCAGTACCGACATAACCGGGACAGGGGGAACTGAAGCTTTCTTT. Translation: CASTDITGTGGTEAFF.

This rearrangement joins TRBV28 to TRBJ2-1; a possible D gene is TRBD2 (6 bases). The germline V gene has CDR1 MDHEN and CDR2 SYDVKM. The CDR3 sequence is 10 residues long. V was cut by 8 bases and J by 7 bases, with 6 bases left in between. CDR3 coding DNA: TGTGCCAGCGGGAGGAATGAGCAGTTCTTC. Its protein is CASGRNEQFF. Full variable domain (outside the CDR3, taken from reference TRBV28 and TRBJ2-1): DVKVTQSSRYLVKRTGEKVFLECVQDMDHENMFWYRQDPGLGLRLIYFSYDVKMKEKGDIPEGYSVSREKKERFSLILESASTNQTSMYLCASGRNEQFFGPGTRLTVL.

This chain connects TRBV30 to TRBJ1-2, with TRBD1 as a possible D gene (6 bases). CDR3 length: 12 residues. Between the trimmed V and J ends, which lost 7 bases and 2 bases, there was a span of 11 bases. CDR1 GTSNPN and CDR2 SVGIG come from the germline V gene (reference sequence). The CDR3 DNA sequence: TGTGCCTCCTCAGACAGGAACTATGGCTACACCTTC. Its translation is CASSDRNYGYTF. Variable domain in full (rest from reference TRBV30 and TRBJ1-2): SQTIHQWPATLVQPVGSPLSLECTVEGTSNPNLYWYRQAAGRGLQLLFYSVGIGQISSEVPQNLSASRPQDRQFILSSKKLLLSDSGFYLCASSDRNYGYTFGSGTRLTVV.

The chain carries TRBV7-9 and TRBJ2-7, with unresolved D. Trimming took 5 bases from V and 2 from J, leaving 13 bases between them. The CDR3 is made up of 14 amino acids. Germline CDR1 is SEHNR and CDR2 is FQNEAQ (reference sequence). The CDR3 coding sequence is TGTGCCAGCAGCCTCGGGTTTGGAACCTACGAGCAGTACTTC. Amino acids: CASSLGFGTYEQYF.

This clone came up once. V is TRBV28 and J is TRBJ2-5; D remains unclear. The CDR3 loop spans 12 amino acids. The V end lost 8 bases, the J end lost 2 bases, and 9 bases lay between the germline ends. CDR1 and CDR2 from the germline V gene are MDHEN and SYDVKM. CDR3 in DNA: TGTGCCAGCCAAGGAGAGCAAGAGACCCAGTACTTC. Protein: CASQGEQETQYF.

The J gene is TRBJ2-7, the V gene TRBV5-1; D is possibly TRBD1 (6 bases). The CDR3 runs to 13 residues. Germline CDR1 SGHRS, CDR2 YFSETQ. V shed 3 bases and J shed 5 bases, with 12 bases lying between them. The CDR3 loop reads CASSSLTGNEQYF. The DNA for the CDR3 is TGCGCCAGCAGCTCCCTTACAGGGAACGAGCAGTACTTC.

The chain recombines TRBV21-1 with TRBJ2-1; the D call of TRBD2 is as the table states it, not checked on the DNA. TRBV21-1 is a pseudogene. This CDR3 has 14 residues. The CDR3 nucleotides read TGTGCCAGCAGCAAAGCTTCCGCGCCCAATGAGCAGTTCTTC. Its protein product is CASSKASAPNEQFF.

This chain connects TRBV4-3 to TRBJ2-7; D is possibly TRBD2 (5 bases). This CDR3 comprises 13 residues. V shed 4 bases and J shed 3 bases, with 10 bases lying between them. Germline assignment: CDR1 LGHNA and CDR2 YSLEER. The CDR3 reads CASSPGVNYEQYF. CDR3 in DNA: TGCGCCAGCAGCCCCGGGGTTAACTACGAGCAGTACTTC.

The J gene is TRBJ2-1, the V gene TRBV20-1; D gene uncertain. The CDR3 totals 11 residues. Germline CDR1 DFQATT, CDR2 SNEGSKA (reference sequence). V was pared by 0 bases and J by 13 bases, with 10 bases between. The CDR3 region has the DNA TGCAGTGCTAGAGAGTATCCTACCCAGTTCTTC. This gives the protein CSAREYPTQFF.

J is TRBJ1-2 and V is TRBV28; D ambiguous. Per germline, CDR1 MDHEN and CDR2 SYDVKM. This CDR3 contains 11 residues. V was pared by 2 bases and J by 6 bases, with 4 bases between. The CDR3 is CASSLQDGYTF. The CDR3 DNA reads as TGTGCCAGCAGTTTACAGGATGGCTACACCTTC.

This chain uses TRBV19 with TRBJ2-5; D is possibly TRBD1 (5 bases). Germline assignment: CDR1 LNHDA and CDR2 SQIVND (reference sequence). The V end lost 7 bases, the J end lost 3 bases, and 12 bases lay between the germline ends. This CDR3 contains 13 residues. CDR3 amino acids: CASTSRAKETQYF. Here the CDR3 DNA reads TGTGCCAGTACAAGCAGGGCTAAAGAGACCCAGTACTTC.

The CDR3 region is CASTLGTSSYNEQFF. CDR3 DNA sequence: TGCGCCAGCACATTAGGGACTAGTAGCTACAATGAGCAGTTCTTC. This rearrangement joins TRBV4-3 to TRBJ2-1; 8 bases match TRBD2. After removal of 7 bases from V and 3 bases from J, the junction contained 8 bases not matched to a gene. The CDR3 consists of 15 residues. CDR1 LGHNA and CDR2 YSLEER come from the germline V gene.

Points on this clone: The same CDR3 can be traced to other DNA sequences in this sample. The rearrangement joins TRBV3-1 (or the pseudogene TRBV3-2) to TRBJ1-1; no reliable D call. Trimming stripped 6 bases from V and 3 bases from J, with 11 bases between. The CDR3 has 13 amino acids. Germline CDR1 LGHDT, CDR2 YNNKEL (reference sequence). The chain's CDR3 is CASSRLRDTEAFF. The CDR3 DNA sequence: TGTGCCAGCAGTCGGTTGAGGGACACTGAAGCTTTCTTT.

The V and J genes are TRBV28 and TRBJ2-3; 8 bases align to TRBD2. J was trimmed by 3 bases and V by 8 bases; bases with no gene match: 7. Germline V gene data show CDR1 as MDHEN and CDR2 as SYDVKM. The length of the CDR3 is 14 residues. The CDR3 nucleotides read TGTGCCAGCGGGAGCGGGGGTGGTACAGATACGCAGTATTTT. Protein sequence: CASGSGGGTDTQYF.

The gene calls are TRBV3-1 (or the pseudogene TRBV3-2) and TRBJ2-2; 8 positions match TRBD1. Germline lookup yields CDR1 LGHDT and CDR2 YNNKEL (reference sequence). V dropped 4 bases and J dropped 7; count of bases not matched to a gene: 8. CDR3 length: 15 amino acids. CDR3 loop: CASSPSTGVIGELFF. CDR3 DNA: TGTGCCAGCAGCCCTTCGACAGGGGTAATCGGGGAGCTGTTTTTT.

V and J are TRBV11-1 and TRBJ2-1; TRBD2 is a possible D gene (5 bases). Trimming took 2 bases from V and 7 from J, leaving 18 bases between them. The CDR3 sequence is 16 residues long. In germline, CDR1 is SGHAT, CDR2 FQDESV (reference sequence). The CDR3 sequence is CASSLTDLTSGNEQFF. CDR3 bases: TGTGCCAGCAGCTTAACGGACCTCACTAGTGGAAATGAGCAGTTCTTC.

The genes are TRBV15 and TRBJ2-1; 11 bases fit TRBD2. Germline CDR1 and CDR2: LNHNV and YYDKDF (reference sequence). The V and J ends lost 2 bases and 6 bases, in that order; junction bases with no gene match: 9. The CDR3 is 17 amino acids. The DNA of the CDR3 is TGTGCCACCAGCAGATCAACTAGCGGGAGTCTCCGCAATGAGCAGTTCTTC. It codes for CATSRSTSGSLRNEQFF.

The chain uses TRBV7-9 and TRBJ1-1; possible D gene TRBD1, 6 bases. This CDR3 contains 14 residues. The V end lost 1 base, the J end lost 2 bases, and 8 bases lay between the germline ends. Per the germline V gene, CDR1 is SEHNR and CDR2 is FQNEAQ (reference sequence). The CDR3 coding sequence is TGTGCCAGCAGCTTAGTCAGGGGAAACACTGAAGCTTTCTTT. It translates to CASSLVRGNTEAFF.

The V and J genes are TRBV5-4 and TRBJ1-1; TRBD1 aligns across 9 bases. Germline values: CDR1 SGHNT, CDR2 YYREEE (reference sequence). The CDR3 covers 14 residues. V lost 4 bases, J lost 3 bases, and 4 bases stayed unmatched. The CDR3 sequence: CASSPGTGHTEAFF. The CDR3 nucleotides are TGTGCCAGCAGCCCGGGGACAGGGCACACTGAAGCTTTCTTT.

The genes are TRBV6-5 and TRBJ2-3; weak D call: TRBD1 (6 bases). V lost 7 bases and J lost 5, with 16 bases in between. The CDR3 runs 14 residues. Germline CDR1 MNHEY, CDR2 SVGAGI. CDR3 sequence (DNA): TGTGCCAGCACCAGGGGCCCGCAGTTAGATACGCAGTATTTT. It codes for CASTRGPQLDTQYF.

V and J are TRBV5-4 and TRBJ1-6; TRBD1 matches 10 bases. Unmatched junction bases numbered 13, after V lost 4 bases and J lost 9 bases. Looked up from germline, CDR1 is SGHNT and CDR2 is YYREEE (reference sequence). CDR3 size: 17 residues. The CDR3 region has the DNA TGTGCCAGCAGCATCTACTTGACAGGGGGCTTCAGTTCACCCCTCCACTTT. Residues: CASSIYLTGGFSSPLHF.

The CDR3 reads CSVDFLLTDTQYF. As DNA, the CDR3 is TGCAGCGTCGACTTTTTACTCACAGATACGCAGTATTTT. The chain combines TRBV29-1 with TRBJ2-3, with D unclear. V lost 6 bases, J lost 2 bases, and 12 bases lay in between. The CDR3 covers 13 residues. Germline V lookup: CDR1 SQVTM, CDR2 ANQGSEA.

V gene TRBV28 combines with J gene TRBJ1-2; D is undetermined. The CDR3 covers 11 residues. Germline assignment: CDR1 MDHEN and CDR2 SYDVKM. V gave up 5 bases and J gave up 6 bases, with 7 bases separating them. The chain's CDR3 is CASSHLHGYTF. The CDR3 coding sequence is TGTGCCAGCAGTCACCTACATGGCTACACCTTC.

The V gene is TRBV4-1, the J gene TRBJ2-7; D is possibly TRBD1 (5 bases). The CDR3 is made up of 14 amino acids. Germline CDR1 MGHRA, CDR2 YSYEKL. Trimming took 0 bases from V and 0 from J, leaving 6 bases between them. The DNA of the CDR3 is TGCGCCAGCAGCCAAGATCAGGGCTCCTACGAGCAGTACTTC. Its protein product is CASSQDQGSYEQYF.